The next 13 T cell receptor beta chains were all read from a single sample in a study of blood T cell repertoires in COVID-19. Clones were read by immunoSEQ multiplex PCR, and TCRdb kept only the in-frame ones, dropping some. The sample lists tens of thousands of clones; roughly 87% were seen once. Sequencing was carried out using peripheral blood. Every receptor here comes from a human donor in a cohort sampled during active COVID-19.

The gene calls are TRBV6-5 and TRBJ2-3; tentatively, D is TRBD1 (6 bases). Deletions cut 0 bases from V and 8 bases from J, with 15 bases between. The CDR3 has 15 residues. Per germline, CDR1 MNHEY and CDR2 SVGAGI. The CDR3 nucleotides read TGTGCCAGCAGTTACTCGGGACATACTTGGGGTACGCAGTATTTT. It encodes CASSYSGHTWGTQYF.

This chain joins TRBV23-1 and TRBJ2-2; 7 bases are shared with TRBD2. TRBV23-1 is assigned to the ORF class and has an uncertain function. Trimming at V came to 10 bases and at J to 0 bases, leaving 8 bases not matched to a gene. The CDR3 sequence is 15 residues long. CDR3 sequence reads: CATTPRGANTGELFF. The CDR3, as DNA: TGCGCCACCACTCCCCGGGGGGCGAACACCGGGGAGCTGTTTTTT.

The rearrangement links TRBV9 to TRBJ1-5, with a possible D match to TRBD1 (5 bases). The CDR3 totals 18 residues. Germline V gene lookup returns CDR1 SGDLS and CDR2 YYNGEE. V dropped 4 bases and J dropped 0 bases, with 20 bases sitting between them. CDR3 loop: CASSPPAPRDYSNQPQHF. Here the CDR3 DNA reads TGTGCCAGCAGCCCCCCCGCCCCCAGGGACTATAGCAATCAGCCCCAGCATTTT.

V usage is TRBV6-6 and J usage is TRBJ1-5; D is uncertain. Germline CDR1 reads MNHNY; CDR2 reads SVGAGI (reference sequence). V was trimmed by 10 bases and J by 2 bases, leaving 15 bases between them. This CDR3 region has 14 residues. The CDR3 region is CATARSGGNQPQHF. CDR3 DNA sequence: TGTGCCACCGCACGGAGTGGAGGCAATCAGCCCCAGCATTTT.

The chain uses TRBV9 and TRBJ1-1; a weak D match, TRBD1 (6 bases). With 0 bases removed from V and 7 bases from J, the gap between germline ends came to 16 bases. The CDR3 is 15 residues long. The germline CDR1 and CDR2 sequences are SGDLS and YYNGEE. The CDR3 DNA reads TGTGCCAGCAGCGTAGTTTCAGGAGGGGGGGTTGAAGCTTTCTTT. As protein: CASSVVSGGGVEAFF.

The chain carries TRBV7-2 and TRBJ2-7; 11 bases map to TRBD2. The V gene's germline CDR1 is SGHTA and CDR2 FQGNSA. With V trimmed by 5 bases and J by 4 bases, 4 bases remained unmatched. The CDR3 extends over 14 amino acids. In DNA, the CDR3 is TGTGCCAGCAGCCCCCCTAGCGGGAGGTACGAGCAGTACTTC. Translation: CASSPPSGRYEQYF.

This chain links TRBV27 with TRBJ2-1; 15 bases agree with TRBD2. Trimming removed 4 bases from V and 2 bases from J; junction bases left unmatched: 6. The CDR3 totals 18 residues. CDR1 is MNHEY and CDR2 is SMNVEV in the germline V gene (reference sequence). The CDR3 is CASSSSRTSGRAYNEQFF. CDR3 nucleotides: TGTGCCAGCAGTTCATCTCGGACTAGCGGGAGGGCCTACAATGAGCAGTTCTTC.

This chain links TRBV29-1 with TRBJ2-3; 7 bases line up with TRBD2. The J segment lost 1 base and the V segment lost 4 bases, leaving 2 bases of the junction unmatched. CDR3 size: 13 residues. The germline CDR1 and CDR2 sequences are SQVTM and ANQGSEA. CDR3 in amino acids: CSVGGGGTDTQYF. DNA of the CDR3: TGCAGCGTTGGGGGGGGTGGCACAGATACGCAGTATTTT.

The V call is TRBV11-2, the J call TRBJ2-3; 10 bases fit TRBD2. J gave up 7 bases and V 4 bases, and 20 bases lay outside the gene matches. CDR1 SGHAT and CDR2 FQNNGV come from the germline V gene. The CDR3 runs 19 residues. DNA for the CDR3: TGTGCCAGCAGCTACGGACTAGCGGACCCTTTCTTAACTGTCAATACGCAGTATTTT. Translating it yields CASSYGLADPFLTVNTQYF.

Concerning this clone: Its ends do not fully match the called genes, so a read error is possible. The rearrangement uses TRBV28 and TRBJ2-1; 13 bases line up with TRBD2. CDR3 length equals 13 residues. Germline CDR1 MDHEN, CDR2 SYDVKM. CDR3 region: CASRIRTSGSQVF. The CDR3, as DNA: TGTGCCAGCAGAATACGGACTAGCGGGAGTCAGGTCTTC. Using reference TRBV28 and TRBJ2-1 for the parts outside the CDR3, the full variable domain is DVKVTQSSRYLVKRTGEKVFLECVQDMDHENMFWYRQDPGLGLRLIYFSYDVKMKEKGDIPEGYSVSREKKERFSLILESASTNQTSMYLCASRIRTSGSQVFGPGTRLTVL.

V usage is TRBV6-5 and J usage is TRBJ1-1; D call uncertain. The germline V gene encodes CDR1 MNHEY and CDR2 SVGAGI. Trimming removed 7 bases at V and 1 base at J, with 13 bases between. This CDR3 is built from 14 residues. The CDR3 sequence is CASNLGRSNTEAFF. CDR3 bases: TGTGCCAGCAACCTAGGGAGGTCGAACACTGAAGCTTTCTTT.

The chain uses TRBV3-1 (or the pseudogene TRBV3-2) and TRBJ2-3; tentative D call: TRBD2 (5 bases). V dropped 4 bases and J dropped 5 bases, with 13 bases sitting between them. The CDR3 runs 14 residues. From germline, CDR1 is LGHDT and CDR2 YNNKEL (reference sequence). The CDR3 bases are TGTGCCAGCAGCCCGCGGGCCCGAGGAGATACGCAGTATTTT. Its protein is CASSPRARGDTQYF.

The genes are TRBV20-1 and TRBJ1-1; D not resolved. V lost 8 bases and J 5 bases, leaving 12 bases between the germline ends. CDR1 and CDR2 from the germline V gene are DFQATT and SNEGSKA (reference sequence). The CDR3 has 11 amino acids. The CDR3 loop reads CSITAGTEAFF. As DNA, the CDR3 is TGCAGTATTACAGCGGGTACTGAAGCTTTCTTT.